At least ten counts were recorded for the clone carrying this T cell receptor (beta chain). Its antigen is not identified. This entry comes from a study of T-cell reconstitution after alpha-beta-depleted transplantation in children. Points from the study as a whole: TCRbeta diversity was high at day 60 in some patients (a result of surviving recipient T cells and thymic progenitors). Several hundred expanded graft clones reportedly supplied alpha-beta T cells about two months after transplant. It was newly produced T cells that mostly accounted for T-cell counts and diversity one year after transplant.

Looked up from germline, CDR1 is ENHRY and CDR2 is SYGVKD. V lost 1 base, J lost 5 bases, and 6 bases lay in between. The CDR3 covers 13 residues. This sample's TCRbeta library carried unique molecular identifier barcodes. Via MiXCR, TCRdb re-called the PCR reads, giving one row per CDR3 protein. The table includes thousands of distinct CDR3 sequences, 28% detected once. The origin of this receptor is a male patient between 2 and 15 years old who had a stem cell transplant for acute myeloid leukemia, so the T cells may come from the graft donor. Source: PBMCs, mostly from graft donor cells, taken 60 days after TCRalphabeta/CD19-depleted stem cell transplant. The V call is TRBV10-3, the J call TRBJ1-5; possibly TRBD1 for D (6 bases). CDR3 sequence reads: CAISEYRDQPQHF. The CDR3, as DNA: TGTGCCATCAGTGAGTACAGGGATCAGCCCCAGCATTTT.